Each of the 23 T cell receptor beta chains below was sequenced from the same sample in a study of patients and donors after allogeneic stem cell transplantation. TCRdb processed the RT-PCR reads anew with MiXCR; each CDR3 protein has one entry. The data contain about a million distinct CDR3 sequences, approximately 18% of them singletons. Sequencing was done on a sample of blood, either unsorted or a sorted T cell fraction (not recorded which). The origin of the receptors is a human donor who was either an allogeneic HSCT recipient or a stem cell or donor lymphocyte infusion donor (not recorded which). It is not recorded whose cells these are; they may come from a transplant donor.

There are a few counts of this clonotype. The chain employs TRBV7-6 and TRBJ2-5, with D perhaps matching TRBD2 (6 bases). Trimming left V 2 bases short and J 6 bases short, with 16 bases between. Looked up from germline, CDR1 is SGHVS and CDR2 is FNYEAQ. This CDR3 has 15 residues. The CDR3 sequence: CASSLTFSGGKTQYF. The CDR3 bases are TGTGCCAGCAGCTTAACTTTCAGTGGGGGGAAGACCCAGTACTTC.

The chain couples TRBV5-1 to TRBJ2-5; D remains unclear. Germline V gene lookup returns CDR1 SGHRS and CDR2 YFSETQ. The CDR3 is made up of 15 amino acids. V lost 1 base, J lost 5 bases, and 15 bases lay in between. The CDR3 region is CASSLRNPGWETQYF. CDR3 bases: TGCGCCAGCAGCTTGCGGAACCCTGGGTGGGAGACCCAGTACTTC.

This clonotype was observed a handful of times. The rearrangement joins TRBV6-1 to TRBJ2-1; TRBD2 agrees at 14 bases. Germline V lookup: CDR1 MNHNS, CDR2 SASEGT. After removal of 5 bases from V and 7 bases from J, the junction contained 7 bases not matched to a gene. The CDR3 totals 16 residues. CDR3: CASSRLAGGPRNEQFF. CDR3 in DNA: TGTGCCAGCAGTCGACTAGCGGGAGGGCCTAGGAATGAGCAGTTCTTC.

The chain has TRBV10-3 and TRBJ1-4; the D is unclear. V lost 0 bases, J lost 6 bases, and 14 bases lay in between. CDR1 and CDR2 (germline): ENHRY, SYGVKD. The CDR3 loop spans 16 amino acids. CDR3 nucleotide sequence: TGTGCCATCAGTGAGTCGAAACTGGGAGAGGATGAAAAACTGTTTTTT. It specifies CAISESKLGEDEKLFF.

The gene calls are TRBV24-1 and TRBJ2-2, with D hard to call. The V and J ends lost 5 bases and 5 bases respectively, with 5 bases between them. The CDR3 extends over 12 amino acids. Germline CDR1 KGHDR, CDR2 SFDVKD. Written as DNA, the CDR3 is TGTGCCACCAGTGCCGGGACCGGGGAGCTGTTTTTT. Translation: CATSAGTGELFF.

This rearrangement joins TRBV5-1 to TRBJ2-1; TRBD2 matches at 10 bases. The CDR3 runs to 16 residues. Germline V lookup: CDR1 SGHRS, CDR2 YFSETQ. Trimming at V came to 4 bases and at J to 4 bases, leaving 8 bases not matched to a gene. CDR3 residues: CASSRTKREGYNEQFF. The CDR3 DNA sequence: TGCGCCAGCAGCCGCACAAAGCGGGAGGGGTACAATGAGCAGTTCTTC.

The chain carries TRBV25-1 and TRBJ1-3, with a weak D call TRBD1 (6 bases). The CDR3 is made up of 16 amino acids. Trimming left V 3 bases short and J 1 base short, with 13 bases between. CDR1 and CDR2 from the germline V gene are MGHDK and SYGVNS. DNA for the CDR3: TGTGCCAGCAGTGATCTAGTCGACAGGTCTGGAAACACCATATATTTT. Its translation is CASSDLVDRSGNTIYF. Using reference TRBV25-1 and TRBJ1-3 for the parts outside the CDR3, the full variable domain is EADIYQTPRYLVIGTGKKITLECSQTMGHDKMYWYQQDPGMELHLIHYSYGVNSTEKGDLSSESTVSRIRTEHFPLTLESARPSHTSQYLCASSDLVDRSGNTIYFGEGSWLTVV.

This CDR3 is CASSLEAVSGANVLTF. In nucleotides, the CDR3 is TGTGCCAGCAGCTTAGAGGCGGTCTCTGGGGCCAACGTCCTGACTTTC. The chain couples TRBV7-2 to TRBJ2-6; D gene ambiguous. Per the germline V gene, CDR1 is SGHTA and CDR2 is FQGNSA. The CDR3 runs to 16 residues. V lost 1 base to trimming and J lost 0 bases, with 7 bases between them.

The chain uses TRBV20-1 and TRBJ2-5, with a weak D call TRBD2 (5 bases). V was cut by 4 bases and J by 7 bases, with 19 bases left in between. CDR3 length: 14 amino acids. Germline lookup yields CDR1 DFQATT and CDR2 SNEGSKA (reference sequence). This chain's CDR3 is CSATPHRLKGTQYF. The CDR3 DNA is TGCAGTGCTACCCCCCACCGACTAAAAGGGACCCAGTACTTC.

CDR3 residues: CASSDDTFSNTEAFF. The CDR3 bases are TGCGCCAGCAGCGACGATACGTTCTCTAACACTGAAGCTTTCTTT. The genes are TRBV5-1 and TRBJ1-1; unclear D gene. CDR3 length: 15 amino acids. The V gene's germline CDR1 is SGHRS and CDR2 YFSETQ. V was clipped by 4 bases and J by 2 bases, with 15 bases between them.

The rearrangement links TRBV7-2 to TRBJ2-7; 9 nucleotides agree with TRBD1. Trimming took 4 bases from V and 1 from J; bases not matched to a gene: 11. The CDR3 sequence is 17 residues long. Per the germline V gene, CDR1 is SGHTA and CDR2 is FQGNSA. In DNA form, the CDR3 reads TGTGCCAGCAGCTCCCGCCCGGGACAGGGTCGGTCCTACGAGCAGTACTTC. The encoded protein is CASSSRPGQGRSYEQYF.

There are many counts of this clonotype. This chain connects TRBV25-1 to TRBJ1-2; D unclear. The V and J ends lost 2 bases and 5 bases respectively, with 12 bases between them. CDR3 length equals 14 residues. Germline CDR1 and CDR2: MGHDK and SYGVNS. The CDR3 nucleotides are TGTGCCAGCAGTGAAGGTCAACAGTATTATGGCTACACCTTC. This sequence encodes CASSEGQQYYGYTF.

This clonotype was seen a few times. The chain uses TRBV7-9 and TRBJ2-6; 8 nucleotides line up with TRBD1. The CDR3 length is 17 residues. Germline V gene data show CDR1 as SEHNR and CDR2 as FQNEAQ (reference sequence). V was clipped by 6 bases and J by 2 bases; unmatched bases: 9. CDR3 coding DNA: TGTGCCAGCAGACCGAGACAGGGGAGAGCTGGGGCCAACGTCCTGACTTTC. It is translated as CASRPRQGRAGANVLTF.

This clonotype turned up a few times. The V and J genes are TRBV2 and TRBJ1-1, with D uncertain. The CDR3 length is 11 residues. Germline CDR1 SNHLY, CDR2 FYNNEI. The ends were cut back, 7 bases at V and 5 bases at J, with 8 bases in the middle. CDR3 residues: CASTEETEAFF. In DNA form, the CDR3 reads TGTGCCAGCACCGAGGAAACTGAAGCTTTCTTT.

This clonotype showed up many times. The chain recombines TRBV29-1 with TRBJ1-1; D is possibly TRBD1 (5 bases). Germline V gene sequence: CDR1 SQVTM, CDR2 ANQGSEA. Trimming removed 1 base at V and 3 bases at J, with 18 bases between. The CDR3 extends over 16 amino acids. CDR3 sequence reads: CSVEARAGPAHTEAFF. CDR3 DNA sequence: TGCAGCGTTGAAGCCCGGGCGGGGCCAGCTCACACTGAAGCTTTCTTT.

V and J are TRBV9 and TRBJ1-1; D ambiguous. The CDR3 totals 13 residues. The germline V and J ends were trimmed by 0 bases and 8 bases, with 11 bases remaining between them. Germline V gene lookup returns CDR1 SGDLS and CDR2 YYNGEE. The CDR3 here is CASSVEWWEEAFF. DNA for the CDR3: TGTGCCAGCAGCGTAGAATGGTGGGAGGAAGCTTTCTTT.

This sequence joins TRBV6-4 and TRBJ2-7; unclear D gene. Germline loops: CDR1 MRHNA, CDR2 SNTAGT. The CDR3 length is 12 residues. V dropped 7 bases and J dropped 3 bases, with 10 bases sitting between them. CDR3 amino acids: CASTKGIYEQYF. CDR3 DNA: TGTGCCAGCACGAAGGGAATCTACGAGCAGTACTTC.

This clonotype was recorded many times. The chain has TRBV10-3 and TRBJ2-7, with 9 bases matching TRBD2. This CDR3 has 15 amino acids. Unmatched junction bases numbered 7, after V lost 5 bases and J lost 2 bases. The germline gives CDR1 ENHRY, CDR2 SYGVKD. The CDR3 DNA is TGTGCCATCAGTCCGGGACTAGCACACACCTACGAGCAGTACTTC. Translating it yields CAISPGLAHTYEQYF.

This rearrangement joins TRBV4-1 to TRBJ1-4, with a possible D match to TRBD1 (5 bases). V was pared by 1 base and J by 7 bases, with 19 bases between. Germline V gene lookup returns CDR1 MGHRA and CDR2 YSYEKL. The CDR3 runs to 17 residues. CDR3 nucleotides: TGCGCCAGCAGCCAAGTTGGACGGAGGGGTGGCGGTGAAAAACTGTTTTTT. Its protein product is CASSQVGRRGGGEKLFF.

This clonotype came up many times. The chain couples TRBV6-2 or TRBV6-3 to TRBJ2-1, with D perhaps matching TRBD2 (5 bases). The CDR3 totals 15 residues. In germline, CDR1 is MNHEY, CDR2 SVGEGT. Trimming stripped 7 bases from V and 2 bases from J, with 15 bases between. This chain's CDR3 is CASTRIALAYNEQFF. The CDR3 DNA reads TGTGCCAGCACCCGAATAGCGCTAGCCTACAATGAGCAGTTCTTC.

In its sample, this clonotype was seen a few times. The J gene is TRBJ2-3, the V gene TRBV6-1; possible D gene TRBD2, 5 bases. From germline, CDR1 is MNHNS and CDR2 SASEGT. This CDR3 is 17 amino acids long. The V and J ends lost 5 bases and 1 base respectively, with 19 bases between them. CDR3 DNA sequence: TGTGCCAGCAGTACCCGCCGGGAAAGAGCTTGCACAGATACGCAGTATTTT. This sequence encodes CASSTRRERACTDTQYF.

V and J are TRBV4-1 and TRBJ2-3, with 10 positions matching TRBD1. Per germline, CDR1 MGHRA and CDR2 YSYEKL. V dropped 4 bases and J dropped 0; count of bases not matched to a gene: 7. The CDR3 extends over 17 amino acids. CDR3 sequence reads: CASSPRGQGGSTDTQYF. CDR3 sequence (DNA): TGCGCCAGCAGCCCACGAGGACAGGGGGGGAGCACAGATACGCAGTATTTT.

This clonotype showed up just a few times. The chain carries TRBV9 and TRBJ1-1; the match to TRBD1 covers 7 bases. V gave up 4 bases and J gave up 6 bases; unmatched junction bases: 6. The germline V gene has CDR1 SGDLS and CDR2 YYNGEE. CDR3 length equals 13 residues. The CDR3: CASSPRGQAEAFF. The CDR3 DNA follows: TGTGCCAGCAGCCCACGAGGACAGGCTGAAGCTTTCTTT.